Shown below are 2 T cell receptor beta chains from a single sample sequenced in a study of human T cells and chemical hapten exposure. TCRdb passed the RACE reads through MiXCR, listing each CDR3 protein once. The sample holds some 88,000 distinct CDR3 sequences, about 10% seen once. Time point: patch test 2, 6 weeks after DPC sensitization. Treatment indicated: therapeutic diphenylcyclopropenone sensitization with weekly scalp DPC. The sample consisted of whole blood, taken in connection with sensitization to the hapten diphenylcyclopropenone (DPC). The receptors here all came from a man aged 35 to 55 with alopecia areata. Some clones in this sample may be carry-over from other donors' samples.

V is TRBV27 and J is TRBJ2-7; D may be TRBD1 (7 bases). The CDR3 is made up of 14 amino acids. Trimming pared 2 bases from V and 4 bases from J, leaving 12 bases between. The germline V gene has CDR1 MNHEY and CDR2 SMNVEV (reference sequence). The CDR3 loop reads CASSLNRGGYEQYF. In DNA, the CDR3 is TGTGCCAGCAGTTTAAACAGGGGAGGTTACGAGCAGTACTTC.

This clonotype occurred many times. The chain recombines TRBV6-1 with TRBJ1-2, with TRBD1 as a possible D gene (5 bases). The CDR3 loop spans 15 amino acids. CDR1 and CDR2 (germline): MNHNS, SASEGT. The germline V and J ends were trimmed by 1 base and 5 bases, with 14 bases remaining between them. The CDR3 reads CASSEGQDRFYGYTF. The CDR3 DNA reads as TGTGCCAGCAGTGAAGGGCAAGACAGATTTTATGGCTACACCTTC.